A selection of T cell receptor beta chains follows, all from one sample in a study of shared clonotypes between healthy human individuals. Method: immunoSEQ multiplex PCR; TCRdb's copy keeps in-frame clones and lacks some. The sample has millions of clones, roughly 94% seen once. Specimen: naive CD4+ T cells sorted from blood. The receptor source for this set is a man between 18 and 29 years old in good health. Both conserved end residues are part of each CDR3. Each record gives: clone size, D gene, V gene, J gene, CDR3 protein, CDR3 DNA. The D gene is left open where the match is weak. Clone size appears in some rows only: once, few, many, or a class for an expanded clone.

clone_size: once; d_call: NA; v_call: TRBV2; j_call: TRBJ1-1; cdr3_aa: CASKRGDVEAFF; cdr3_nt: TGTGCCAGCAAGCGGGGAGACGTAGAAGCTTTCTTT
clone_size: NA; d_call: TRBD1; v_call: TRBV15; j_call: TRBJ2-7; cdr3_aa: CATSRDGTGVDEQCF; cdr3_nt: TGTGCCACCAGCAGAGATGGGACAGGGGTGGACGAGCAGTGCTTC
clone_size: NA; d_call: TRBD1; v_call: TRBV6-5; j_call: TRBJ1-3; cdr3_aa: CASGRQGGYTIYF; cdr3_nt: TGTGCCAGCGGAAGACAGGGTGGATACACCATATATTTT
clone_size: NA; d_call: TRBD1; v_call: TRBV5-1; j_call: TRBJ1-5; cdr3_aa: CASSPGTGSNQPQHF; cdr3_nt: TGCGCCAGCAGCCCCGGGACAGGTAGCAATCAGCCCCAGCATTTT
clone_size: NA; d_call: NA; v_call: TRBV4-1; j_call: TRBJ1-5; cdr3_aa: CASSQDPTGNQPQHF; cdr3_nt: TGCGCCAGCAGCCAAGATCCCACGGGAAATCAGCCCCAGCATTTT
clone_size: NA; d_call: TRBD2; v_call: TRBV5-1; j_call: TRBJ2-7; cdr3_aa: CATSTGGGRAREQYF; cdr3_nt: TGCGCCACCTCAACCGGTGGCGGGAGGGCCAGGGAGCAGTACTTC
clone_size: NA; d_call: TRBD1; v_call: TRBV18; j_call: TRBJ1-3; cdr3_aa: CASSPLTGNLGNTIYF; cdr3_nt: TGTGCCAGCTCACCATTGACAGGGAACCTTGGAAACACCATATATTTT
clone_size: NA; d_call: TRBD2; v_call: TRBV10-3; j_call: TRBJ2-2; cdr3_aa: CAISGGLAGGPDTGELFF; cdr3_nt: TGTGCCATCAGTGGTGGACTAGCGGGAGGGCCGGACACCGGGGAGCTGTTTTTT
clone_size: NA; d_call: NA; v_call: TRBV27; j_call: TRBJ2-5; cdr3_aa: CASSLSSGKETQYF; cdr3_nt: TGTGCCAGCAGTTTATCGTCCGGGAAAGAGACCCAGTACTTC
clone_size: NA; d_call: NA; v_call: TRBV5-1; j_call: TRBJ2-5; cdr3_aa: CASSGGTGRETQYF; cdr3_nt: TGCGCCAGCAGCGGGGGTACAGGGCGGGAGACCCAGTACTTC
clone_size: NA; d_call: TRBD1; v_call: TRBV6-5; j_call: TRBJ2-7; cdr3_aa: CASSRTGGAEQYF; cdr3_nt: TGTGCCAGCAGTAGGACAGGGGGCGCCGAGCAGTACTTC